This record covers a single TCR beta chain. Its antigen is not identified. The data were taken from a study of T cell responses to AZD1222 COVID-19 vaccine. Per the germline V gene, CDR1 is MDHEN and CDR2 is SYDVKM. This CDR3 contains 15 residues. V gave up 2 bases and J gave up 0 bases, with 10 bases separating them. TCRdb's copy holds only in-frame clones and misses some; the assay was immunoSEQ multiplex PCR. The table has around 110,000 clones, roughly 92% seen once. Study results and limitations: The CD4 TCRs associated with vaccination extended across spike and predominated at 160-218 and 743-854.

The sequence came from an adult who received the AZD1222 COVID-19 vaccine. The specimen was peripheral blood, collected 28 days after the second AZD1222 dose. This chain uses TRBV28 with TRBJ2-5, with D possibly being TRBD1 (6 bases). CDR3 amino acids: CASSLNRVHQETQYF. CDR3 sequence (DNA): TGTGCCAGCAGTTTAAACAGGGTTCACCAAGAGACCCAGTACTTC.